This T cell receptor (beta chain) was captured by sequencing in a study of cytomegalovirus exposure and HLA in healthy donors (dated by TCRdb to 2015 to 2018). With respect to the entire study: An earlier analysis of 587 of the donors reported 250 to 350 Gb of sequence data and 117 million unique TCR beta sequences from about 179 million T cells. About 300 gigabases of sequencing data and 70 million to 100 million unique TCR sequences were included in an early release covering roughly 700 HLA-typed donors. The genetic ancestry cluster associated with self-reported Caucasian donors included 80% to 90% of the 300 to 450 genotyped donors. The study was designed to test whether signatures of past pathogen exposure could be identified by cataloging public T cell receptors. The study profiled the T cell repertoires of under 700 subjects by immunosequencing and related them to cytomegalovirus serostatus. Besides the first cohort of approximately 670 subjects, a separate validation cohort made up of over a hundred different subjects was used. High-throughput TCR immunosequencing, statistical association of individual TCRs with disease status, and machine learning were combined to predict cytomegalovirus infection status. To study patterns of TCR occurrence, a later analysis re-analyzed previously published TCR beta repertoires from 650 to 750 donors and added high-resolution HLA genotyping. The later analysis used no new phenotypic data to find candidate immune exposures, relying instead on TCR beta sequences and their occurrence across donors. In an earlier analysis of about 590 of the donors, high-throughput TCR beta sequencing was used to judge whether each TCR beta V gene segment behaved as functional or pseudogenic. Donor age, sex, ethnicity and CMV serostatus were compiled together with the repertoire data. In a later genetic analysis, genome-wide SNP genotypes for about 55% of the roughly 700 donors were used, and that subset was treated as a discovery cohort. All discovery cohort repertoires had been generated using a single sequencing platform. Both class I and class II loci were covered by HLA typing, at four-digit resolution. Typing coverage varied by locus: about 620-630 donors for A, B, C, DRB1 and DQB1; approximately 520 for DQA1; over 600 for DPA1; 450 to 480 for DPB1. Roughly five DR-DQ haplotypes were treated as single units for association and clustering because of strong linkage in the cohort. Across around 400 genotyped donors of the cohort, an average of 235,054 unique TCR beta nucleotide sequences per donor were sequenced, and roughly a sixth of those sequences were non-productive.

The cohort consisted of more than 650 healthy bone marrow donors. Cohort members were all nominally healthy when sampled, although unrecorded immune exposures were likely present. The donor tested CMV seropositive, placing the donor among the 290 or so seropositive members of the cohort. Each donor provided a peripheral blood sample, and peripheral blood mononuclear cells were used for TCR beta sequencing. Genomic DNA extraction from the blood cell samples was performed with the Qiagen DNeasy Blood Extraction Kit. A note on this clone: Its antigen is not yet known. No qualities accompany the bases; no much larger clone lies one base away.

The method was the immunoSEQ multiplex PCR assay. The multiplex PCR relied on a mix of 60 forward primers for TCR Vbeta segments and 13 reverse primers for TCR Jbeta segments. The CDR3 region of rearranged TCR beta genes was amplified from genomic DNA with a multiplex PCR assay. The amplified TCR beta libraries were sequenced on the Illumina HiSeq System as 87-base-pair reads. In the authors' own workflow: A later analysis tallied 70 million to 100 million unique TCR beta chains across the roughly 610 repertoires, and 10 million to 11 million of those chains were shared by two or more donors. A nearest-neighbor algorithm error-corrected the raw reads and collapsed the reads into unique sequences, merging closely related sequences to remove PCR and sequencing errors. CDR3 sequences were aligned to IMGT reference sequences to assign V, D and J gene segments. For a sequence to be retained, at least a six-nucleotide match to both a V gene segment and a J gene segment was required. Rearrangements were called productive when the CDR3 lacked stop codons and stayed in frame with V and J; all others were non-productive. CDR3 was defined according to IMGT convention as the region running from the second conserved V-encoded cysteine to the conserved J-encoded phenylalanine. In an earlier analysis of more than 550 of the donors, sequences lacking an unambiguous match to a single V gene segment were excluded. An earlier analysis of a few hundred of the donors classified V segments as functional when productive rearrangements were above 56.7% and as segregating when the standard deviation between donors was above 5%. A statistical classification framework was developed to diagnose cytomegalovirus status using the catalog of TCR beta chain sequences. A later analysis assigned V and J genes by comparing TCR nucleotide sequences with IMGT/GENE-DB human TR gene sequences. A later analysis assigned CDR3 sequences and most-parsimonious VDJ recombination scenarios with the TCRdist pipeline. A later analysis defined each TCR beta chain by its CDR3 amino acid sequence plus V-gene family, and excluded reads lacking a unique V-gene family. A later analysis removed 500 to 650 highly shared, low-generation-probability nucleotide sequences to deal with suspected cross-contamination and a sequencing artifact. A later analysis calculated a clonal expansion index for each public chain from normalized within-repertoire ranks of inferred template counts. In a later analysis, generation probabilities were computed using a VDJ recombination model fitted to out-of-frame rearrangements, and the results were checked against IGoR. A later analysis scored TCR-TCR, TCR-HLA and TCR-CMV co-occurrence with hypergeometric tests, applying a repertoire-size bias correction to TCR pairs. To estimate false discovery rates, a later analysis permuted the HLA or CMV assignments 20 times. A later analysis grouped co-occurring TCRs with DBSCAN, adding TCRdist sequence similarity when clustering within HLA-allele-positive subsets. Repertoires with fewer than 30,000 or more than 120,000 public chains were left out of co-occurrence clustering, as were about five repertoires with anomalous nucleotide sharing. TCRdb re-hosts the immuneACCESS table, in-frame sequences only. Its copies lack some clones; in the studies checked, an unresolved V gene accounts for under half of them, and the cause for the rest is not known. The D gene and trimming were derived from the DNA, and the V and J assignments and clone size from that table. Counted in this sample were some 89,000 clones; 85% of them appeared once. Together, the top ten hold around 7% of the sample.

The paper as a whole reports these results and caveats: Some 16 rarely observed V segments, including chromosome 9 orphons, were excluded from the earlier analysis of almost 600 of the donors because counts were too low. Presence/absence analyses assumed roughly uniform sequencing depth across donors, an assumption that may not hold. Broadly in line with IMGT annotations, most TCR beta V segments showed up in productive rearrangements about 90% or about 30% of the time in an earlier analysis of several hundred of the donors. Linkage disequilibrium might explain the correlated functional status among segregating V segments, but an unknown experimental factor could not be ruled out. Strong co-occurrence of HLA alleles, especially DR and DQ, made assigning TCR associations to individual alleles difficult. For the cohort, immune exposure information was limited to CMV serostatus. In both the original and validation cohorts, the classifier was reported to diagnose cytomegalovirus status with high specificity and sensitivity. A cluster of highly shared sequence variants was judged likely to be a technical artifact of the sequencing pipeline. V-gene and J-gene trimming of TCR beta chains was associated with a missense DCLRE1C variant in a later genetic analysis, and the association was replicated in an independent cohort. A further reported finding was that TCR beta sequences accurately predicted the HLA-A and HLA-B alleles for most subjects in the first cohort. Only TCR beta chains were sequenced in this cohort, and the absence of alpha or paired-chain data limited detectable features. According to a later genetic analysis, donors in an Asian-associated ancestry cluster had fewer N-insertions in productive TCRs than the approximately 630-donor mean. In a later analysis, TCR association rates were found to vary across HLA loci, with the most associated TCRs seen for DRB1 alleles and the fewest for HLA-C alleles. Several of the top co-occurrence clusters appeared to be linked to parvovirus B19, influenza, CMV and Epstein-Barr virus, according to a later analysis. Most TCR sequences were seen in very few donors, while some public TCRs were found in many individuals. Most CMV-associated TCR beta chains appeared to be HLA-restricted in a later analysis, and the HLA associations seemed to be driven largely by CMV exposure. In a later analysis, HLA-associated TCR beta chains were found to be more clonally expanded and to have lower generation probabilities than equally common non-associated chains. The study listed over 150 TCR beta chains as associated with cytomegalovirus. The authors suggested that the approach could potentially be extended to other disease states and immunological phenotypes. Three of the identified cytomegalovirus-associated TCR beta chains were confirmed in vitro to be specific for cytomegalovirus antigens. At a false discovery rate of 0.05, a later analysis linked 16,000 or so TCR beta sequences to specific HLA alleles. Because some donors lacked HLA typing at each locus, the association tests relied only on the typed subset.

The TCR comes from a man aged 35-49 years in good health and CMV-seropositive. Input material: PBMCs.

The sequenced DNA is TGTGCCAGCAGTGAACGAGGACTTGTTCTTCGGTACTTC. The encoded protein is CASSERGLVLRYF. The chain was built from TRBV2 and TRBJ2-7, and the D gene may be TRBD2, 5 bases matching. The germline V gene gives CDR1 as SNHLY and CDR2 as FYNNEI. Including the terminal cysteine and phenylalanine, the CDR3 comprises 13 residues. Only CDR3 DNA remains: 39 bases, in frame from the first base. V loses 2 bases of germline sequence and J loses 12 bases, and the interval between the two ends is 17 bases.